Listed below are T cell receptor beta chains from one sample, sequenced in a study of graft-versus-host responses after intestinal transplantation. No antigens are known for them. The assay was immunoSEQ multiplex PCR, and TCRdb's table has in-frame clones only and misses some. This table has 90,000 to 130,000 clones, roughly 93% appearing once. The material was unstimulated CD8+ T cells sorted from spleen or lymph node cells, obtained before transplant. The receptors were gathered from a human donor who was the organ donor for an intestinal transplant. The CDR3 runs from the conserved cysteine through the conserved F or W. D genes are given only for firm matches. Only part of the rows carry a size: once, few, many, or a class if the clone is expanded.

J	D	size	V	CDR3	DNA
TRBJ1-1	TRBD1	NA	TRBV29-1	CSVKRQGFLDTEAFF	TGCAGCGTAAAGAGACAGGGGTTTTTGGACACTGAAGCTTTCTTT
TRBJ1-1	NA	NA	TRBV30	CAWKSIWDTEAFF	TGTGCCTGGAAGAGTATATGGGACACTGAAGCTTTCTTT
TRBJ2-3	TRBD2	NA	TRBV7-8	CASSPPSGSDTQYF	TGTGCCAGCAGCCCCCCTAGCGGGTCAGATACGCAGTATTTT
TRBJ2-7	NA	few	TRBV11-2	CASSLGIRQYF	TGTGCCAGCAGCCTAGGTATCCGGCAGTACTTC
TRBJ2-2	NA	once	TRBV5-4	CASSFRVTGELFF	TGTGCCAGCAGCTTTAGAGTCACCGGGGAGCTGTTTTTT
TRBJ2-7	NA	NA	TRBV5-4	CASSSSAEQYF	TGTGCCAGCAGCTCTAGTGCCGAGCAGTACTTC
TRBJ2-1	NA	NA	TRBV27	CASWPARYGNWEQFF	TGTGCCAGCTGGCCGGCTAGGTATGGGAATTGGGAGCAGTTCTTC
TRBJ2-6	TRBD2	NA	TRBV28	CASSLTSGSTGANVLTF	TGTGCCAGCAGTTTAACTAGCGGGAGCACTGGGGCCAACGTCCTGACTTTC
TRBJ2-2	NA	NA	TRBV4-1	CASSIIENTGELFF	TGCGCCAGCAGTATAATCGAGAACACCGGGGAGCTGTTTTTT
TRBJ1-1	TRBD1	NA	TRBV4-1	CASSHSGQDFF	TGCGCCAGCAGCCATAGTGGACAGGATTTCTTT
TRBJ1-6	NA	NA	TRBV27	CASSFGLPGSPLHF	TGTGCCAGCAGTTTCGGGCTCCCCGGTTCACCCCTCCACTTT
TRBJ2-1	NA	NA	TRBV29-1	CSVLVLGTWDSDNEQFF	TGCAGCGTTTTAGTATTAGGCACTTGGGACTCCGACAATGAGCAGTTCTTC
TRBJ2-7	TRBD1	NA	TRBV12-5	CASGYRGSYEQYF	TGTGCTAGTGGTTACAGGGGATCCTACGAGCAGTACTTC
TRBJ2-1	NA	NA	TRBV4-1	CASSQDPGYEQFF	TGCGCCAGCAGCCAAGATCCGGGATATGAGCAGTTCTTC
TRBJ2-1	NA	NA	TRBV6-1	CASSEGGAWNEQFF	TGTGCCAGCAGTGAAGGGGGCGCGTGGAATGAGCAGTTCTTC
TRBJ2-2	NA	few	TRBV6-1	CASSTSTGTGELFF	NA
TRBJ2-1	TRBD2	NA	TRBV2	CARTSAISSYNEQFF	TGTGCACGAACTAGCGCTATTAGCTCCTACAATGAGCAGTTCTTC
TRBJ2-2	NA	NA	TRBV29-1	CSAVKANTGELFF	TGCAGCGCAGTTAAGGCGAACACCGGGGAGCTGTTTTTT
TRBJ2-3	NA	NA	TRBV12-2	CASRLQRNHGTSGPNTSTDTQYF	TGTGCAAGTCGCTTACAACGAAACCACGGGACTAGCGGGCCGAATACTAGCACAGATACGCAGTATTTT
TRBJ2-1	TRBD2	NA	TRBV4-3	CASSPTSGSIDEQFF	TGCGCCAGCAGCCCTACTAGCGGGAGCATCGATGAGCAGTTCTTC
TRBJ2-7	NA	NA	TRBV4-1	CASSQGGLGGYEQYF	TGCGCCAGCAGCCAAGGAGGACTAGGGGGATACGAGCAGTACTTC